This T cell receptor (beta chain) was sequenced in a study of T-cell reconstitution after alpha-beta-depleted transplantation in children. This clonotype was seen only a few times. Researchers prepared the TCRbeta library using unique molecular identifiers, the study reports. TCRdb called the PCR reads again in MiXCR, with one record for every CDR3 protein. The sample has more than 550,000 distinct CDR3 sequences, 10% seen once. The CDR3 runs 14 residues. V was cut by 6 bases and J by 8 bases, with 19 bases left in between. The clonotype originates from a human donor who donated a stem cell graft to a child with acute myeloid leukemia. The rearrangement uses TRBV12-3 or TRBV12-4 and TRBJ1-2; D unresolved. The source was PBMCs from the stem cell graft donor, collected from the stem cell graft. CDR3 region: CASRLTSLRSGYTF. The CDR3 DNA reads TGTGCCAGCAGATTGACATCCCTCAGGTCGGGCTACACCTTC.